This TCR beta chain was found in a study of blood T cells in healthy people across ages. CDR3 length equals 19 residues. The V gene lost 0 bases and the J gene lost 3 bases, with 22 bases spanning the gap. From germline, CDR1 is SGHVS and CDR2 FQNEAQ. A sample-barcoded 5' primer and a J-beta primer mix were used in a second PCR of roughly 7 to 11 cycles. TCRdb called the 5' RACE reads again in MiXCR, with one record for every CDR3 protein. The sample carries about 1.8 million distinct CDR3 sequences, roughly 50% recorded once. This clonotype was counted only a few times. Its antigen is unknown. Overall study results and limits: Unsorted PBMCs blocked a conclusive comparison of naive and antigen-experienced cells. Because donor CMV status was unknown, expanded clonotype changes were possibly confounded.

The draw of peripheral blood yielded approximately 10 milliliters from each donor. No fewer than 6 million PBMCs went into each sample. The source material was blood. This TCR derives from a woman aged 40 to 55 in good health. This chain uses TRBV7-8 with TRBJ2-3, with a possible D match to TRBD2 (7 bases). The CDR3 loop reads CASSLALGGGSINTDTQYF. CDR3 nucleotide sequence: TGTGCCAGCAGCTTAGCGCTAGGGGGGGGCTCCATAAATACAGATACGCAGTATTTT.